This T cell receptor (beta chain) was sequenced for a study of blood T cell repertoires in COVID-19. The wider study: Some COVID-19 samples were acute and others convalescent; all came from the United States, Italy and Spain. Sample material is recorded as cDNA or gDNA derived from T cells, B-cell-depleted T cells, or PBMCs.

With V trimmed by 5 bases and J by 4 bases, 4 bases remained unmatched. Germline V gene sequence: CDR1 SGHTA, CDR2 FQGTGA. There are 13 residues in the CDR3. In Seattle, patients joined the study during active infection and were tracked longitudinally. Original processing methods: Reference gene primer amplification gave estimated nucleated cell counts. TCRdb keeps only in-frame clones here, not all; method: immunoSEQ multiplex PCR. Clone size and V and J calls were adopted from that table, with D and trimming inferred from the DNA. The sample lists 130,000 to 150,000 clones, around 79% occurring once.

The clonotype was recovered from an older woman with COVID-19, enrolled during active disease. This chain joins TRBV7-3 and TRBJ2-5; 7 nucleotides line up with TRBD1. The sequenced sample was peripheral blood. CDR3 sequence: CASSPRTGETQYF. The CDR3 nucleotides are TGTGCCAGCAGCCCGAGGACAGGAGAGACCCAGTACTTC.